The rows below give T cell receptor beta chains drawn from one sample of a study of blood T cell repertoires in COVID-19. This table comes from immunoSEQ multiplex PCR, and its TCRdb copy is limited to in-frame clones, with some not included. This sample has roughly 350,000 clones, with around 85% found just once. Sequences were obtained from peripheral blood. These receptor sequences come from a woman in her late teens or twenties with acute or convalescent COVID-19. The CDR3 runs from the conserved cysteine through the conserved F or W. The D gene is left open where the match is weak. The listing skips clone size in some rows; elsewhere it reads once, few, many or a size class.

d_gene	j_gene	abundance	v_gene	CDR3nt	CDR3aa
TRBD1	TRBJ1-2	few	TRBV13	TGTGCCAGCAGCTCGGACAGGGGCGACTATGGCTACACCTTC	CASSSDRGDYGYTF
NA	TRBJ1-3	NA	TRBV9	TGTGCCAGCAGCCCCGGGACACCAGGAAACACCATATATTTT	CASSPGTPGNTIYF
TRBD1	TRBJ2-7	NA	TRBV9	TGTGCCAGCAGCAGGACAGGCTACGAGCAGTACTTC	CASSRTGYEQYF
NA	TRBJ2-1	once	TRBV15	TGTGCCACCAGCAGGATTCGAGCGGGCTTGAATGAGCAGTTCTTC	CATSRIRAGLNEQFF
NA	TRBJ1-1	NA	TRBV4-1	TGCGCCAGCAGCCAAGACCCGTCCGAGGGCATGAACACTGAAGCTTTCTTT	CASSQDPSEGMNTEAFF
TRBD1	TRBJ1-2	NA	TRBV28	TGTGCCATCCCGGGACAGGGGAAATATGGCTACACCTTC	CAIPGQGKYGYTF
NA	TRBJ1-3	NA	TRBV9	TGTGCCAGCAGCGAGGGAGGGGATTCCTCTGGAAACACCATATATTTT	CASSEGGDSSGNTIYF
NA	TRBJ1-2	NA	TRBV7-2	TGTGCCAGCAGCTCCAGTCAGAATCTGGGCTACACCTTC	CASSSSQNLGYTF
TRBD2	TRBJ2-7	NA	TRBV6-6	TGTGCCAGTATTCGGGACTACCACGAGCAGTACTTC	CASIRDYHEQYF
NA	TRBJ1-6	once	TRBV11-3	TGTGCCAGCAGCTTACGCCTTAGCTCCTATAATTCACCCCTCCACTTT	CASSLRLSSYNSPLHF
NA	TRBJ2-7	few	TRBV12-5	TGTGCTAGTGGTTGGGGGGAATGGTACGAGCAGTACTTC	CASGWGEWYEQYF
NA	TRBJ2-1	NA	TRBV19	TGTGCCAGTAGGGCTTGGGAGTTGAATGAGCAGTTCTTC	CASRAWELNEQFF
NA	TRBJ1-1	NA	TRBV10-1	TGCGCCAGCGCCCGGTCCCGAGGGACTGAAGCTTTCTTT	CASARSRGTEAFF
TRBD1	TRBJ1-6	NA	TRBV27	TGTGCCAGCAGTGTGGGACAGGGATTAGGTTCACCCCTCCACTTT	CASSVGQGLGSPLHF
NA	TRBJ2-7	NA	TRBV3-1/TRBV3-2	TGTGCCAGCAGCCCTCCGGGACCGGGGGCCTACGAGCAGTACTTC	CASSPPGPGAYEQYF
TRBD1	TRBJ2-7	NA	TRBV6-5	TGTGCCAGCAGTTATAGATTTGGTGAGGGGGCCGACGAGCAGTACTTC	CASSYRFGEGADEQYF
TRBD2	TRBJ2-3	NA	TRBV6-6	TGTGCCAGCAGTCCACCCGGGACTAGCGGGGGGGCCCCAGATACGCAGTATTTT	CASSPPGTSGGAPDTQYF
TRBD1	TRBJ2-5	many	TRBV19	TGTGCCACTTCGGGACAGGGCTCCCGGGAGACCCAGTACTTC	CATSGQGSRETQYF
NA	TRBJ1-1	once	TRBV19	TGTGCCAGTAGTACCAACAGGGCCCTGAACACTGAAGCTTTCTTT	CASSTNRALNTEAFF
NA	TRBJ1-4	NA	TRBV27	TGTGCCAGCAGTTTGGCGGGGCCCTATGAAAAACTGTTTTTT	CASSLAGPYEKLFF
NA	TRBJ1-2	NA	TRBV6-5	TGTGCCAGCAGTTACGCATTTCGGGACAACCCGACTGGCTACACCTTC	CASSYAFRDNPTGYTF
NA	TRBJ1-2	once	TRBV6-5	TGTGCCAGCCAGGGTTCTAACTATGGCTACACCTTC	CASQGSNYGYTF
TRBD2	TRBJ2-3	few	TRBV5-4	TGTGCCAGCAGCGCTACTAGCGGGGGCCAGGATACGCAGTATTTT	CASSATSGGQDTQYF
NA	TRBJ2-2	NA	TRBV5-1	TGCGCCAGCAGCCTGCCCCAGGGGAACACCGGGGAGCTGTTTTTT	CASSLPQGNTGELFF
TRBD2	TRBJ2-2	NA	TRBV28	TGTGCCAGCAGTTTACGGAGCGGGAGGGCCTCCGGGGAGCTGTTTTTT	CASSLRSGRASGELFF
TRBD1	TRBJ1-1	NA	TRBV6-5	TGTGCCAGCAGTTACGAGAGGACAGGGGGCACTGAAGCTTTCTTT	CASSYERTGGTEAFF
NA	TRBJ1-2	NA	TRBV28	TGTGCCAGCACCCCTGGGGGGGCGTATGGCTACACCTTC	CASTPGGAYGYTF
NA	TRBJ2-3	NA	TRBV7-9	TGTGCCAGCAGCAGCAGGGGGGAGACAGATACGCAGTATTTT	CASSSRGETDTQYF
TRBD2	TRBJ2-7	NA	TRBV3-1/TRBV3-2	TGTGCCAGCAGCCAAGAAGCGACTAGCGCCACCTACGAGCAGTACTTC	CASSQEATSATYEQYF
TRBD2	TRBJ2-7	NA	TRBV20-1	TGCAGTGCTAGTTATAGCGGGAGGTCCCCCTACGAGCAGTACTTC	CSASYSGRSPYEQYF
TRBD1	TRBJ1-3	NA	TRBV7-2	TGTGCCAGCAGCCTACTGGGGACAGGGGTTGGAAACACCATATATTTT	CASSLLGTGVGNTIYF
NA	TRBJ1-2	NA	TRBV6-5	TGTGCCAGCAGTCCACAGGGTTCGGATGGCTACACCTTC	CASSPQGSDGYTF
NA	TRBJ1-2	NA	TRBV2	TGTGCCAGCAGTGTTTTGGACAGTTCACTCTATGGCTACACCTTC	CASSVLDSSLYGYTF
NA	TRBJ1-1	NA	TRBV28	TGTGCCAGCAGCCTCAGGTGGACTGAAGCTTTCTTT	CASSLRWTEAFF
NA	TRBJ1-5	NA	TRBV27	TGTGCCAGCAGTGCCACAGGGTTGGGGCGGCAGCCCCAGCATTTT	CASSATGLGRQPQHF
TRBD1	TRBJ2-1	NA	TRBV28	TGTGCCAGCAGCCTCAGACAGGGGCCTGCGCGCCCGCAGCAGTTCTTC	CASSLRQGPARPQQFF
NA	TRBJ1-6	NA	TRBV5-4	TGTGCCAGCAGCTTTCGACAGACCTATAATTCACCCCTCCACTTT	CASSFRQTYNSPLHF
NA	TRBJ1-1	few	TRBV3-1/TRBV3-2	TGTGCCAGCAGCCAAAGAGGAGGGGAGAACACTGAAGCTTTCTTT	CASSQRGGENTEAFF
TRBD1	TRBJ2-7	NA	TRBV6-5	TGTGCCAGCAGCAACAGGGGAAACTCCTACGAGCAGTACTTC	CASSNRGNSYEQYF
NA	TRBJ2-1	NA	TRBV11-2	TGTGCCAGCAGTTATAATAGCGGAGCTTACAATGAGCAGTTCTTC	CASSYNSGAYNEQFF
NA	TRBJ2-5	once	TRBV10-2	TGCGCCAGCGGAGTGACTAGGAAAGAGACCCAGTACTTC	CASGVTRKETQYF
NA	TRBJ1-2	few	TRBV4-1	TGCGCCAGCAGCCCCGAGTATACCAGGGCTAGTGGCTACACCTTC	CASSPEYTRASGYTF
TRBD1	TRBJ2-7	once	TRBV5-4	TGTGCCAGCAGCTTCGGGACAGGGACCTACGAGCAGTACTTC	CASSFGTGTYEQYF
NA	TRBJ2-5	few	TRBV7-8	TGTGCCAGCAGCTTAGCCAGGTACCAAGAGACCCAGTACTTC	CASSLARYQETQYF
NA	TRBJ2-1	NA	TRBV5-5	TGTGCCAGCAGCAGCCCCGGGACATTTACCTACAATGAGCAGTTCTTC	CASSSPGTFTYNEQFF
NA	TRBJ1-1	NA	TRBV7-2	TGTGCCAGCAGCCCCTTTGTCGGGAACACTGAAGCTTTCTTT	CASSPFVGNTEAFF
TRBD1	TRBJ1-1	NA	TRBV30	TGTGCCTGGAGGGTGAAGGGGGCGCCGAACACTGAAGCTTTCTTT	CAWRVKGAPNTEAFF
TRBD1	TRBJ1-1	NA	TRBV7-8	TGTGCCAGCAGCTTGCGACAGGGATGGGATGAAGCTTTCTTT	CASSLRQGWDEAFF